The clone carrying this TCR beta chain was recorded a few times. Per the germline V gene, CDR1 is MDHEN and CDR2 is SYDVKM. The CDR3 totals 15 residues. With 5 bases removed from V and 4 bases from J, the gap between germline ends came to 17 bases. Using RNA transcripts as the source, TCR beta CDR3 regions were amplified. A set of HTBI primers served as the primers for a first-round RT-PCR of the TCR CDR3. TCRdb passed the multiplex PCR reads through MiXCR, listing each CDR3 protein once. The profile shows a few hundred thousand distinct CDR3 sequences, around 16% of them singletons. These data originate in a study of T cells in Graves' hyperthyroidism and ophthalmopathy. No progression to ophthalmopathy during 18 months of follow-up defined stable disease. The authors obtained PBMCs from over 8 ml of fresh peripheral blood.

The V call is TRBV28, the J call TRBJ2-5; weak D call: TRBD2 (5 bases). The sequence came from a woman in her 30s with Graves' hyperthyroidism. Input material: blood. The CDR3 loop is CASSTPIAGGETQYF. The CDR3 DNA follows: TGTGCCAGCAGTACCCCGATCGCGGGTGGAGAGACCCAGTACTTC.